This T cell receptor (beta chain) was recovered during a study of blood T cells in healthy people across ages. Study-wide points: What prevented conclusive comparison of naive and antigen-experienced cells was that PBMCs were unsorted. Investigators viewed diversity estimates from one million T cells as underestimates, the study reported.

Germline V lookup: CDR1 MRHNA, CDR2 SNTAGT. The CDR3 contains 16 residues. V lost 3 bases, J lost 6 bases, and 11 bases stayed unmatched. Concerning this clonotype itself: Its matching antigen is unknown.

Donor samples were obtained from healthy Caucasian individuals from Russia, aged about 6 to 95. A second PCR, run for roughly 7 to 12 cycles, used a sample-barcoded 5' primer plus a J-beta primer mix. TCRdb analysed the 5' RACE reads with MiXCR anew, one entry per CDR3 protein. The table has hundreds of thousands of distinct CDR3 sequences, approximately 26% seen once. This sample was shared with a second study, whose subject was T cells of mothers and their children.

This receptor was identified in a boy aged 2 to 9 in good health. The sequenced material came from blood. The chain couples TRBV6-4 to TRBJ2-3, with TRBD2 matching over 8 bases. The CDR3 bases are TGTGCCAGCAGTGAATCCGGGACTAGGGGATTGGATACGCAGTATTTT. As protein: CASSESGTRGLDTQYF.